Included here is one TCR beta chain sequence, with context. Its target is not known. CDR3 length: 15 amino acids. V was pared by 3 bases and J by 4 bases, with 2 bases of the junction left unmatched. The V gene's germline CDR1 is SGHTA and CDR2 FQGNSA. The source of the sample is a study of cytotoxic CD8 clonotypes in ibrutinib-treated CLL. General study results and limits: Having risen at ibrutinib response, clonality had fallen back toward baseline by progression.

Data came from immunoSEQ multiplex PCR; TCRdb stores just in-frame clones and leaves some out. Of around 310,000 clones in the sample, approximately 80% were seen once. The genes are TRBV7-2 and TRBJ2-2; 10 bases agree with TRBD2. Source: PBMCs, taken before ibrutinib treatment. The origin of this receptor is a human donor with chronic lymphocytic leukemia. The CDR3 DNA is TGTGCCAGCAGCTTGCTAGCGGGAGTCACCGGGGAGCTGTTTTTT. This gives the protein CASSLLAGVTGELFF.